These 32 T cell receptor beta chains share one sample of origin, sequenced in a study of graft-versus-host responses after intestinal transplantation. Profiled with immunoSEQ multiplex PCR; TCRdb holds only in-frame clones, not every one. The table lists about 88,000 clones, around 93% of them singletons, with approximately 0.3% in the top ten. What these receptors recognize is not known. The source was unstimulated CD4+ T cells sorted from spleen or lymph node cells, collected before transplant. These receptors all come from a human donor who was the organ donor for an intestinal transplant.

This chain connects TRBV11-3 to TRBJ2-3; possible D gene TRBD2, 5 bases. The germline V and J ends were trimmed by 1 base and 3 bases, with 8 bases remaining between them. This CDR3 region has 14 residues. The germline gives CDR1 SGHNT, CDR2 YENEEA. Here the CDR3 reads CASSLVRGTDTQYF. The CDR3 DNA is TGTGCCAGCAGCTTAGTTAGAGGGACAGATACGCAGTATTTT.

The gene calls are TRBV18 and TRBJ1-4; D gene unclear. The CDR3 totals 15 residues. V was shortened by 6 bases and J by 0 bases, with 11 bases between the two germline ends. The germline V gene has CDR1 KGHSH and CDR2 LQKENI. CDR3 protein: CASSPFGATNEKLFF. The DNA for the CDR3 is TGTGCCAGCTCCCCCTTCGGGGCAACTAATGAAAAACTGTTTTTT.

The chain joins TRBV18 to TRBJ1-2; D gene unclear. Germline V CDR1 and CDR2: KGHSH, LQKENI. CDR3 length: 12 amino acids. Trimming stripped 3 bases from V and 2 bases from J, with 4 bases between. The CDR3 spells CASSPRNYGYTF. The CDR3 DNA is TGTGCCAGCTCACCGAGAAACTATGGCTACACCTTC.

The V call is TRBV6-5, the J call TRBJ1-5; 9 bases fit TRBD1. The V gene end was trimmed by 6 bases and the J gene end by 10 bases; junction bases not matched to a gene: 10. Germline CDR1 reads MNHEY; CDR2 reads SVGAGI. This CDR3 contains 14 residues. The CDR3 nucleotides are TGTGCCAGCAGCCGGGACAGGGTCTCCTTACCCCAGCATTTT. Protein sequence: CASSRDRVSLPQHF.

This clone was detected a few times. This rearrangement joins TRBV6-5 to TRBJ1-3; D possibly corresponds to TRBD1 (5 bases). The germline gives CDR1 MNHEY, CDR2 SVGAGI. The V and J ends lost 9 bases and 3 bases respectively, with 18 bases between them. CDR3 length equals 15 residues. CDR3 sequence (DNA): TGTGCCAGTACTCGGGTGGCAGGGTATGGAAACACCATATATTTT. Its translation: CASTRVAGYGNTIYF.

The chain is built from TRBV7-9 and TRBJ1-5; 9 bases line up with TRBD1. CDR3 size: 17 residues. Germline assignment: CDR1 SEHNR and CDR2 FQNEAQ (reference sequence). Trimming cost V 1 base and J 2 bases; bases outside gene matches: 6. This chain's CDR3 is CASSLGTGDSGNQPQHF. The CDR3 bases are TGTGCCAGCAGCTTAGGGACAGGGGATAGCGGCAATCAGCCCCAGCATTTT.

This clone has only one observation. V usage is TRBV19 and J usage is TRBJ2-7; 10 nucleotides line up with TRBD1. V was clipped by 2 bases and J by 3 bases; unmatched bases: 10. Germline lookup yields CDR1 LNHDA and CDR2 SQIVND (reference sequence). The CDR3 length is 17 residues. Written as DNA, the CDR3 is TGTGCCAGTAGTATAACCTACCACCGGGACAGGGGCTACGAGCAGTACTTC. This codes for CASSITYHRDRGYEQYF.

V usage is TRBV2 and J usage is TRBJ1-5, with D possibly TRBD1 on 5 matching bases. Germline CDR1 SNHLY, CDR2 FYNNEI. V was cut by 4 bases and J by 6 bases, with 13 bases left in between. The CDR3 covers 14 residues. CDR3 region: CASSAGQGGQPQHF. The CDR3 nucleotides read TGTGCCAGCAGTGCCGGGCAGGGCGGTCAGCCCCAGCATTTT.

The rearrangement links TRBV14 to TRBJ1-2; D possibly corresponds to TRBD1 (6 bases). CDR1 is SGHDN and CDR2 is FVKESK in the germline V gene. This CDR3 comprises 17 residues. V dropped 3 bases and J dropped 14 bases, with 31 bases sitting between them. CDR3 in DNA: TGTGCCAGCAGCCACGTAAGTTCGGTGACAGGCTCAACCCCGGGGACCTTC. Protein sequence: CASSHVSSVTGSTPGTF.

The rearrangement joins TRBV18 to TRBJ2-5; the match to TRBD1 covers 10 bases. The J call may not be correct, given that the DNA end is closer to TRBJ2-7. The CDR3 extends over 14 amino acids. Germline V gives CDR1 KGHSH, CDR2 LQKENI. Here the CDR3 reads CASSPWDRGYEQYF. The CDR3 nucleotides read TGTGCCAGCTCACCCTGGGACAGGGGCTACGAGCAGTACTTC.

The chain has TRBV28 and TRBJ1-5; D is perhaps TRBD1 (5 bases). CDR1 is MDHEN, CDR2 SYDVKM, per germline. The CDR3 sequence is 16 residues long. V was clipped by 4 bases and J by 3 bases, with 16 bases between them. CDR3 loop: CASSSYFGHLNQPQHF. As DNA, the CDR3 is TGTGCCAGCAGTTCCTACTTTGGACACCTCAATCAGCCCCAGCATTTT.

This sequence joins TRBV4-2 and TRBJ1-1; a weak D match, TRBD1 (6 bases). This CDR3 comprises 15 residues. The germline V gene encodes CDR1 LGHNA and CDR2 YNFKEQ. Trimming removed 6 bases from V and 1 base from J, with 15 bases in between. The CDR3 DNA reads TGTGCCAGCAGTTGGGTCGACAGGACGAACACTGAAGCTTTCTTT. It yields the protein CASSWVDRTNTEAFF.

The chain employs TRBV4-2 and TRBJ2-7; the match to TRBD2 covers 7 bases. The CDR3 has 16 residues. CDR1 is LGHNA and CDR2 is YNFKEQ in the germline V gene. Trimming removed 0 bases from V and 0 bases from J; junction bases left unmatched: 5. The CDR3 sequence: CASSQEPSGSSYEQYF. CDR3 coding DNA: TGTGCCAGCAGCCAAGAGCCTAGCGGATCCTCCTACGAGCAGTACTTC.

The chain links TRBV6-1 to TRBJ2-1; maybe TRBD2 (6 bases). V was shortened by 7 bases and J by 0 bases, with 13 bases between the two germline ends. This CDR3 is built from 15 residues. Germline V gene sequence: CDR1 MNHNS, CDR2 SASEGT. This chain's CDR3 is CASKIAEPSYNEQFF. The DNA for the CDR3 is TGTGCCAGCAAGATAGCGGAGCCCTCCTACAATGAGCAGTTCTTC.

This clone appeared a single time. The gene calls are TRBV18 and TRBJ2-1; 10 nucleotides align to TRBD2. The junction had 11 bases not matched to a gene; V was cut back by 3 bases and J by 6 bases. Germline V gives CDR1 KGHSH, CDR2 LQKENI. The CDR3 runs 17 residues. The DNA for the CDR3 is TGTGCCAGCTCACCGCCGGGTCAAGCGGGGGGGCCCAATGAGCAGTTCTTC. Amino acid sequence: CASSPPGQAGGPNEQFF.

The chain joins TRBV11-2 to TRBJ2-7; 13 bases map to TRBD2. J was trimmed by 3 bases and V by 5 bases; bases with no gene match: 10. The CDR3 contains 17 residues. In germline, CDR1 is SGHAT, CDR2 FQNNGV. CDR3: CASSLLRTSGSFYEQYF. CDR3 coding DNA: TGTGCCAGCAGCCTACTCAGGACTAGCGGGAGTTTCTACGAGCAGTACTTC.

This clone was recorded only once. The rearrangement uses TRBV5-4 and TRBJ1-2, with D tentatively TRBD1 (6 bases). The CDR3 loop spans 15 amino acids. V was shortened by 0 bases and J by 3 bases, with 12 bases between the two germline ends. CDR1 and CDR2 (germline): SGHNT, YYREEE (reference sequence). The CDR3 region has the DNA TGTGCCAGCAGCTTGGAACAGGGAGATCACTATGGCTACACCTTC. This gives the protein CASSLEQGDHYGYTF.

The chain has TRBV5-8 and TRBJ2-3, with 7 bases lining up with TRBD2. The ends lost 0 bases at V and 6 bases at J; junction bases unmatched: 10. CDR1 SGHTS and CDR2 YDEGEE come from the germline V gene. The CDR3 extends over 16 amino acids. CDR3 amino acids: CASSLGVKRDADTQYF. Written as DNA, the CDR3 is TGTGCCAGCAGCTTGGGGGTAAAGCGGGACGCGGATACGCAGTATTTT.

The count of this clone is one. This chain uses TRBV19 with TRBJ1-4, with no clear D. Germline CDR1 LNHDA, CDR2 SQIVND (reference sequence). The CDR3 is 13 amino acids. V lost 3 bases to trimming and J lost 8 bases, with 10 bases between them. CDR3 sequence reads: CASSIREREKLFF. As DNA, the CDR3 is TGTGCCAGTAGTATCCGGGAACGAGAAAAACTGTTTTTT.

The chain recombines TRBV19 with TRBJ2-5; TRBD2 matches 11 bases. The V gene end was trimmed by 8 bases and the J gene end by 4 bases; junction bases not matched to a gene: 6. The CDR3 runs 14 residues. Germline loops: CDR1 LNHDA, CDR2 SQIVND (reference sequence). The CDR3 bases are TGTGCCAGTTCACCCGGGACTAGCGGAGAGACCCAGTACTTC. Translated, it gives CASSPGTSGETQYF.

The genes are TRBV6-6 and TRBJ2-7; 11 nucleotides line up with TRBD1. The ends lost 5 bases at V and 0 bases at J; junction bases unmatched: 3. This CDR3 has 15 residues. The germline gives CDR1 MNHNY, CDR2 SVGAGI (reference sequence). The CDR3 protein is CASSRDRGDSYEQYF. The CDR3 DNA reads TGTGCCAGCAGTCGGGACAGGGGGGACTCCTACGAGCAGTACTTC.

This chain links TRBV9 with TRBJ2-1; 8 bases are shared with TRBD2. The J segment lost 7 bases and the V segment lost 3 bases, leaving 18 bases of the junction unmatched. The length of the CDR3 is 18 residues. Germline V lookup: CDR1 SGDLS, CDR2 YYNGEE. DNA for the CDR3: TGTGCCAGCAGCGATTTGCGGGGGGCTCAGAGCTTAGGTAATGAGCAGTTCTTC. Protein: CASSDLRGAQSLGNEQFF.

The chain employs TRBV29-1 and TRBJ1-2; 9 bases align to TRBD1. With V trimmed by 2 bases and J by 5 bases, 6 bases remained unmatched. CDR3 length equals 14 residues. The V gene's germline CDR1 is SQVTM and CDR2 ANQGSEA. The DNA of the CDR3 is TGCAGCGTTGAAAAGGGACAGGGTTTATATGGCTACACCTTC. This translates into CSVEKGQGLYGYTF.

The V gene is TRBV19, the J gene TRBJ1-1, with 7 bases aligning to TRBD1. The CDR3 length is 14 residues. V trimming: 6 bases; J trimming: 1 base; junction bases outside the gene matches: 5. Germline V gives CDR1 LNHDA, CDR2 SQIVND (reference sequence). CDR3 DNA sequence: TGTGCCAGTAGGGATGCAGGGGGGAACACTGAAGCTTTCTTT. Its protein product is CASRDAGGNTEAFF.

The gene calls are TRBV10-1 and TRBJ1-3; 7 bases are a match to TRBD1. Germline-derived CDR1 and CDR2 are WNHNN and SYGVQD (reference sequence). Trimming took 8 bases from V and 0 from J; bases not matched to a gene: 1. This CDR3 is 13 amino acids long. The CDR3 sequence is CASGDSSGNTIYF. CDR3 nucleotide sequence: TGCGCCAGCGGGGACAGCTCTGGAAACACCATATATTTT.

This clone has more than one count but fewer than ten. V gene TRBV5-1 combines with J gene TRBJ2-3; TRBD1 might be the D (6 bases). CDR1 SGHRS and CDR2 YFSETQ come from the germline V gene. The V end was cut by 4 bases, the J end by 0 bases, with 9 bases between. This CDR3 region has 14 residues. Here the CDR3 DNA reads TGCGCCAGCAGCCGGGACAAAAGCACAGATACGCAGTATTTT. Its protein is CASSRDKSTDTQYF.

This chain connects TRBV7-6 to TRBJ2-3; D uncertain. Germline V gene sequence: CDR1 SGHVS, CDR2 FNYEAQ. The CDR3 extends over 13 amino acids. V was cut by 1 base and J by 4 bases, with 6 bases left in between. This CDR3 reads CASSLVGPDTQYF. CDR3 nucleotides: TGTGCCAGCAGCTTAGTTGGCCCAGATACGCAGTATTTT.

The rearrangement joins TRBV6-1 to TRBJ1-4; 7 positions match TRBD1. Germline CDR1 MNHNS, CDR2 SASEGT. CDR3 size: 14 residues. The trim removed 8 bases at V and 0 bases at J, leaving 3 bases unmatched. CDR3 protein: CASQQGTTNEKLFF. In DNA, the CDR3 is TGTGCCAGCCAACAGGGGACAACTAATGAAAAACTGTTTTTT.

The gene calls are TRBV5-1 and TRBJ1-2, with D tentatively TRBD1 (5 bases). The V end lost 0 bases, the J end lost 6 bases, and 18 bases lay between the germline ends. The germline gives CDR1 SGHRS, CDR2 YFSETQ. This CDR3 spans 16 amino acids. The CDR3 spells CASSLEMAGKGNGYTF. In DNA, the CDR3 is TGCGCCAGCAGCTTGGAGATGGCAGGGAAGGGGAATGGCTACACCTTC.

The DNA for the CDR3 is TGTGCCAGCAGCCGAAGCCCACTGGGACTAGCGGGGGGGCGATACTACGAGCAGTACTTC. Translated: CASSRSPLGLAGGRYYEQYF. The chain couples TRBV27 to TRBJ2-7, with 16 bases matching TRBD2. CDR3 size: 20 residues. From germline, CDR1 is MNHEY and CDR2 SMNVEV (reference sequence). Trimming at V came to 6 bases and at J to 3 bases, leaving 17 bases not matched to a gene.

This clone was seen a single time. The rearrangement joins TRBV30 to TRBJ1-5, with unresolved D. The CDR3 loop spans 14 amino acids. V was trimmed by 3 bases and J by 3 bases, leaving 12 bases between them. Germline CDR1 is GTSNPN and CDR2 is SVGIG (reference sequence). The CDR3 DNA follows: TGTGCCTGGAGCAATGGACTGAACAATCAGCCCCAGCATTTT. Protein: CAWSNGLNNQPQHF.

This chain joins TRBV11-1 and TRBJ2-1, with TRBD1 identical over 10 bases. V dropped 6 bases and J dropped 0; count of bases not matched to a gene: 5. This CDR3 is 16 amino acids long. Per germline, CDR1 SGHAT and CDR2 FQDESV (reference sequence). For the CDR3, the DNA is TGTGCCAGCAGTCCGTGGACAGGGGGCTCCTACAATGAGCAGTTCTTC. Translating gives CASSPWTGGSYNEQFF.